This T cell receptor (beta chain) was found in a study of blood T cells in healthy people across ages. Overall study findings and caveats: A roughly linear fall in TCR beta diversity per million T cells was seen with increasing age.

Through a sample-barcoded 5' primer and a J-beta primer mix, a second PCR was run for roughly 7 to 11 cycles. TCRdb re-analysed the 5' RACE reads in MiXCR, keeping a single row per CDR3 protein. Of about 680,000 distinct CDR3 sequences listed, more than 40% are singletons. The CDR3 runs 14 residues. CDR1 is DFQATT, CDR2 SNEGSKA, per germline (reference sequence). A minimum of 6 million PBMCs was isolated per sample. Worth noting for this clonotype: The antigen remains undetermined.

This rearrangement joins TRBV20-1 to TRBJ2-7; 9 bases fit TRBD2. The assigned J gene may be wrong: the sequence end matches TRBJ2-4 better. This receptor was obtained from a woman aged 55-70 years in good health. The source material was blood. CDR3 DNA sequence: TGCAGTGTTGAGGGACTAGCCGGTGGGAACATTCAGTACTTC. Translation: CSVEGLAGGNIQYF.